This T cell receptor (beta chain) is from a study of identical twins. TCRdb processed the 5' RACE reads anew with MiXCR; each CDR3 protein has one entry. The sample shows hundreds of thousands of distinct CDR3 sequences, 20% to 25% of them seen only once. Losses at the gene ends were 1 base for V and 10 bases for J; bases not matched to a gene: 12. Germline V gene data show CDR1 as SNHLY and CDR2 as FYNNEI. The CDR3 has 16 residues. This sample was also put to use in a study of yellow fever vaccine responses in identical twins.

The specimen sequenced was CD4+ T cells sorted from blood. This chain uses TRBV2 with TRBJ2-1; 8 bases agree with TRBD1. This receptor was obtained from a woman aged 18-29 years in good health. CDR3 in amino acids: CASSEEGGQGPFEQFF. CDR3 coding DNA: TGTGCCAGCAGTGAAGAAGGAGGACAGGGACCATTCGAGCAGTTCTTC.